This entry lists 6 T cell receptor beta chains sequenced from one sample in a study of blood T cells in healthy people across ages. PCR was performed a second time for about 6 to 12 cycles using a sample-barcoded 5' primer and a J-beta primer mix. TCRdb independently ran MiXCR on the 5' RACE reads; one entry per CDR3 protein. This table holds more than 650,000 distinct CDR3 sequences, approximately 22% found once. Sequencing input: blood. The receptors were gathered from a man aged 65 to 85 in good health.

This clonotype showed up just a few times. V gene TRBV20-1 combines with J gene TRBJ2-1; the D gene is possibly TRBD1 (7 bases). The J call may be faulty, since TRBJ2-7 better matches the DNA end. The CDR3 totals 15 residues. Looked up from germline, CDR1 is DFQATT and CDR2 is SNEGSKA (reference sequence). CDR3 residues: CSANRRDRPIYEQYF. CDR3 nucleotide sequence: TGCAGTGCCAACAGGAGGGACAGACCCATCTACGAGCAGTACTTC.

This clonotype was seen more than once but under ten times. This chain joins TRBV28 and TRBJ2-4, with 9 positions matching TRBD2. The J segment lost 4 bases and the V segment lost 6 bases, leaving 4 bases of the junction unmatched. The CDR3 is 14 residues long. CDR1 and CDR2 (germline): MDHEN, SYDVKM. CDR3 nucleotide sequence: TGTGCCAGCAGAAGGGGACTAGCTAAAAACATTCAGTACTTC. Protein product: CASRRGLAKNIQYF.

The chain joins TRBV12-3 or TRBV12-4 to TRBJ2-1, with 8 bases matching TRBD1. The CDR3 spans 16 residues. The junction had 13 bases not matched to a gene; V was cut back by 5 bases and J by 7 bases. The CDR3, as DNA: TGTGCCAGCAGTGTGACAGGGGCCCCCAGTAGGAATGAGCAGTTCTTC. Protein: CASSVTGAPSRNEQFF.

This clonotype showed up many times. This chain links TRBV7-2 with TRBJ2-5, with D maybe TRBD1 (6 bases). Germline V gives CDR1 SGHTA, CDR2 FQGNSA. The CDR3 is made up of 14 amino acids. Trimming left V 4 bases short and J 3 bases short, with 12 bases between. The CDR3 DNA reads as TGTGCCAGCAGCTCAACTCGGACAGAAGAGACCCAGTACTTC. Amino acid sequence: CASSSTRTEETQYF.

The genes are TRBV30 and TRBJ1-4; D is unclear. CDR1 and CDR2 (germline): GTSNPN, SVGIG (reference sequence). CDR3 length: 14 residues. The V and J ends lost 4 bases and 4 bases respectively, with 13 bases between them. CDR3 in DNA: TGTGCCTGGAAAGATTGGGGAGTTAATGAAAAACTGTTTTTT. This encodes CAWKDWGVNEKLFF.

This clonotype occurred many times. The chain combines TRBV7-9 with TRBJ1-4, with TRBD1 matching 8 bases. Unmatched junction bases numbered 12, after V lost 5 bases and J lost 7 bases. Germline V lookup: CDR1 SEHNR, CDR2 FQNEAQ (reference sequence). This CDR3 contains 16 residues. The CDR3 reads CASSQIRQGLSEKLFF. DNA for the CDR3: TGTGCCAGCAGCCAAATCCGACAGGGGCTTAGTGAAAAACTGTTTTTT.